The present TCR beta chain was sequenced within a study of OX40 agonist ivuxolimab in advanced cancers. On the study more broadly: Among those enrolled, mean age was approximately 60 years (range roughly 20 to 79) and about 82% were male. Partial responses were achieved by three patients, one with hepatocellular carcinoma and two with cutaneous melanoma.

V lost 4 bases and J lost 4; bases outside the gene matches: 0. Germline values: CDR1 LNHDA, CDR2 SQIVND (reference sequence). This CDR3 comprises 12 residues. Here immunoSEQ multiplex PCR was the method, and the copy in TCRdb shows in-frame clones only, minus some. The repertoire holds more than 20,000 clones, with 85% as singletons. Sequenced material: CD4+ or CD8+ T cells sorted from blood, taken in a trial of the OX40 agonist ivuxolimab. This TCR was sampled from an adult with an advanced solid tumor such as melanoma, head and neck, liver or kidney cancer. This chain links TRBV19 with TRBJ1-2; TRBD1 agrees at 7 bases. In nucleotides, the CDR3 is TGTGCCAGTAGTACAGGGGGCTATGGCTACACCTTC. Its translation: CASSTGGYGYTF.